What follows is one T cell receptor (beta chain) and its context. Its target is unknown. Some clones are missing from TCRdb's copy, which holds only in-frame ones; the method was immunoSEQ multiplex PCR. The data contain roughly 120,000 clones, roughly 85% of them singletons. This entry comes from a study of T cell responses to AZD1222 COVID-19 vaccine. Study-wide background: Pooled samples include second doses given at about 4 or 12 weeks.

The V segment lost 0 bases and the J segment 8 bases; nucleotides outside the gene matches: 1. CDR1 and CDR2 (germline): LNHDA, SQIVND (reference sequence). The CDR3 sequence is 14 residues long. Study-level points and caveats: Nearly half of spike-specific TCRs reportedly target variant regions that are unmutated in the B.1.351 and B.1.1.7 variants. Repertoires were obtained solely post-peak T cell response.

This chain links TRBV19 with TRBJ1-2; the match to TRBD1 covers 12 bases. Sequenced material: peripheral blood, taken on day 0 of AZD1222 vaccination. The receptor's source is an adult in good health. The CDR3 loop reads CASSIDGTGGGYTF. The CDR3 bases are TGTGCCAGTAGTATAGACGGGACAGGGGGCGGCTACACCTTC.